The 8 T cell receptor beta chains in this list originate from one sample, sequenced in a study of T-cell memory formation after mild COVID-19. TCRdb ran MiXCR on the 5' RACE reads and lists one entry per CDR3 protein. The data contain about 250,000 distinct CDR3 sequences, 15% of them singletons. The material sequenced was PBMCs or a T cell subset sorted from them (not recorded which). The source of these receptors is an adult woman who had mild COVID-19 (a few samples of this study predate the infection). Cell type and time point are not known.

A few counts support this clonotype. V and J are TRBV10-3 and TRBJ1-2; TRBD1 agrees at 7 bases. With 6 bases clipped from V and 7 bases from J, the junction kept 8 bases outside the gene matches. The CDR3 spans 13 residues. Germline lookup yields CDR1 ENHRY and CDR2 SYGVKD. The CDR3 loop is CAISATGTRGYTF. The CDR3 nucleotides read TGTGCCATCAGCGCGACAGGGACTCGTGGCTACACCTTC.

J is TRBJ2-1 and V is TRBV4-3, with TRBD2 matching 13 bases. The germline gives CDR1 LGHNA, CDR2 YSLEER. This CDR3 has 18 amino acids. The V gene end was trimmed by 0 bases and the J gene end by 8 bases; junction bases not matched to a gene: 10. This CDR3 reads CASSQDHPGTSGIDEQFF. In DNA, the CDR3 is TGCGCCAGCAGCCAAGATCATCCAGGGACTAGCGGGATCGATGAGCAGTTCTTC.

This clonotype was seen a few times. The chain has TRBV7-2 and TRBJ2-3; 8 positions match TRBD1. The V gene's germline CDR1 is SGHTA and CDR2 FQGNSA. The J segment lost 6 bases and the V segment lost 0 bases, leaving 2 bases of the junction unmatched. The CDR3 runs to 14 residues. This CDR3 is CASSLAGQDDTQYF. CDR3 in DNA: TGTGCCAGCAGCTTAGCGGGACAGGATGATACGCAGTATTTT.

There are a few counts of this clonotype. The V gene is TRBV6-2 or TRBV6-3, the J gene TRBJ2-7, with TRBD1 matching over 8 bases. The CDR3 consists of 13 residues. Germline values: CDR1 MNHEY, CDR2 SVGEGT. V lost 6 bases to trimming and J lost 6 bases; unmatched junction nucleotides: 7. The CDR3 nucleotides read TGTGCCAGCAGGACGACAGGGGAGCGCGAGCAGTACTTC. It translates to CASRTTGEREQYF.

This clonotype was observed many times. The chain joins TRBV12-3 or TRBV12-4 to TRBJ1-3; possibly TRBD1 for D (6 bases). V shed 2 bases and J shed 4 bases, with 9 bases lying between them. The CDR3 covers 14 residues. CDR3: CASSLSGAGNTIYF. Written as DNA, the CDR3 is TGTGCCAGCAGTTTATCAGGGGCCGGAAACACCATATATTTT.

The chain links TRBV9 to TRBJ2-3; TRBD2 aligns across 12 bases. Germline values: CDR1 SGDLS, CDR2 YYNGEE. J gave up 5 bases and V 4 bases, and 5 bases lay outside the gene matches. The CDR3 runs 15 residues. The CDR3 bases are TGTGCCAGCAGCCGGCTAGCGGGAGGGCTAGATACGCAGTATTTT. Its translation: CASSRLAGGLDTQYF.

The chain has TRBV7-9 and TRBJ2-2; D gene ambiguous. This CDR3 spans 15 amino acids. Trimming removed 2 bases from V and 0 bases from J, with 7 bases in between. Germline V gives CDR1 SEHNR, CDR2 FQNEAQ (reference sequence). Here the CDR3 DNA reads TGTGCCAGCAGCTTAAGTCATCCGAACACCGGGGAGCTGTTTTTT. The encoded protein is CASSLSHPNTGELFF.

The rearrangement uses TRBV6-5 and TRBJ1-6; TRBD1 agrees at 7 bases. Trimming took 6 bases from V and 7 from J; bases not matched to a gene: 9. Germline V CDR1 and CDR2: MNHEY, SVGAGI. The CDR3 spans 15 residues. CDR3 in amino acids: CASRPRQGRNSPLHF. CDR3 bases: TGTGCCAGCAGGCCCCGACAGGGCAGAAATTCACCCCTCCACTTT.